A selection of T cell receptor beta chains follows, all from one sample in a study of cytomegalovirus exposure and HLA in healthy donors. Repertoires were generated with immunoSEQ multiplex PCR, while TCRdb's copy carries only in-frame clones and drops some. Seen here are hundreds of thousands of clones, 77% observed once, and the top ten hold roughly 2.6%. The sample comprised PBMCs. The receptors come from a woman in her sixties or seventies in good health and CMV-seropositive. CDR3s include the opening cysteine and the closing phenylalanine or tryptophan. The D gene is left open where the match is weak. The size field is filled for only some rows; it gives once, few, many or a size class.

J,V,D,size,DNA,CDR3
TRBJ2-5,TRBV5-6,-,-,TGTGCCAGCAGCTTGTTACAGGCCAAACAAGAGACCCAGTACTTC,CASSLLQAKQETQYF
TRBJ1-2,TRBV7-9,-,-,TGTGCCAGCACCATGAGAGGTGCCTATGGCTACACCTTC,CASTMRGAYGYTF
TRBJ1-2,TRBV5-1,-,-,TGCGCCAGCAGCTCGGCTTCCACTATGGGGCGGAGCAACGTCTATGGCTACACCTTC,CASSSASTMGRSNVYGYTF
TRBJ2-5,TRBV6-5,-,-,TGTGCCAGCAGTTACTTCCTGGCCCAAGAGACCCAGTACTTC,CASSYFLAQETQYF
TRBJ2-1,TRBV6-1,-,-,TGTGCCAGCAGTGAAAGGGCTAGCAGTTACAATGAGCAGTTCTTC,CASSERASSYNEQFF
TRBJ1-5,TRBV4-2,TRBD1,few,TGTGCCAGCAGCCAACGACGACAGGGTCAGCCCCAGCATTTT,CASSQRRQGQPQHF
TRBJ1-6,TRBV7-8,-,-,TGTGCCAGCAGCCCCTTTGGCGGGGGCATGAATTCACCCCTCCACTTT,CASSPFGGGMNSPLHF
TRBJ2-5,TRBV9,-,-,TGTGCCAGCAGCCACACGAGGGGGGGGGCCGGAGAGACCCAGTACTTC,CASSHTRGGAGETQYF
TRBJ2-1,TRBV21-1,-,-,TGTGCCAGCAGCAAAGCGCCTCGCACCCCCGAGATTTACAATGAGCAGTTCTTC,CASSKAPRTPEIYNEQFF
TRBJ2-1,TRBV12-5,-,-,TGTGCTAGTGGTCCTCCCAATGCAGGGGATAACAATGAGCAGTTCTTC,CASGPPNAGDNNEQFF
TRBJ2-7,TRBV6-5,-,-,TGTGCCAGCAGTGTCGAGCAGGTTTCGTACGAGCAGTACTTC,CASSVEQVSYEQYF
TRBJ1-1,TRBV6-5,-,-,TGTGCCAGCCTTGGAGGAATGAACACTGAAGCTTTCTTT,CASLGGMNTEAFF
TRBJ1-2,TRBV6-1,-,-,TGTGCCAGCAGTGAAGAGGCAGGCAGAGCTAACTATGGCTACACCTTC,CASSEEAGRANYGYTF
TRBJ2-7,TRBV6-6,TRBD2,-,TGTGCCAGCAGTGGGACTAGCGGATTCTCCTACGAGCAGTACTTC,CASSGTSGFSYEQYF
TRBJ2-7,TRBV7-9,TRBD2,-,TGTGCCAGCAGCTTATTAGTAGCGGGGGCCTACGAGCAGTACTTC,CASSLLVAGAYEQYF
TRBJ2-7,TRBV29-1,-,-,TGCAGCGTTGATCTCCCCCGTGGGACTCGAGGGTACTACGAGCAGTACTTC,CSVDLPRGTRGYYEQYF
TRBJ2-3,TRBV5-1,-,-,TGCGCCAGCAGAGAGGGGGGGGTCACAGATACGCAGTATTTT,CASREGGVTDTQYF
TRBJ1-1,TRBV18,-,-,TGTGCCAGCTCACCACCGAGCCTAAACACTGAAGCTTTCTTT,CASSPPSLNTEAFF
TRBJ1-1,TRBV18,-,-,TGTGCCAGCTCACCACTGTGGGCTACTGAAGCTTTCTTT,CASSPLWATEAFF
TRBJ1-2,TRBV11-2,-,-,TGTGCCAGCAGTGCCCTCATTTCAGATGGCTACACCTTC,CASSALISDGYTF
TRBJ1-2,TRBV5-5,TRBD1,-,TGTGCCAGCAGGGCGACAGGGAATGGGTGGGACTATGGCTACACCTTC,CASRATGNGWDYGYTF
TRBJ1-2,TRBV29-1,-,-,TGCAGCGTTGGAGGGAGCGGAACCGTGGGGAACTATGGCTACACCTTC,CSVGGSGTVGNYGYTF
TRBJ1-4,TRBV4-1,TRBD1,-,TGCGCCAGCGGACCCGGGACAGCTTTTAATGAAAAACTGTTTTTT,CASGPGTAFNEKLFF